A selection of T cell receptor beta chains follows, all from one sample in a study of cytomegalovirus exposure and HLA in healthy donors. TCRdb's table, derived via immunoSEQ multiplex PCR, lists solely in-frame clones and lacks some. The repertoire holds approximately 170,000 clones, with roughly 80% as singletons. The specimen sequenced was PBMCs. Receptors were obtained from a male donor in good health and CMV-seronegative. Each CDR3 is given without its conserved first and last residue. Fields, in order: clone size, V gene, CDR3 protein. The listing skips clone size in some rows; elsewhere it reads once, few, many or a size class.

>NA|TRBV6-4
ASSDTVTGELF
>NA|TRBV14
ASSLTRNTGELF
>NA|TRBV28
ASRPFSGVSSTDTQY
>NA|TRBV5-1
ASSFSLQGAYNSPLH
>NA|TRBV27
ASKQATNEKLF
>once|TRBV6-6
ASSIQGQGFDEQY
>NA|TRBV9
ASSVDGNLYEQY
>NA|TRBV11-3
ASSSSGQGINEQY
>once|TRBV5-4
ASSPSGGAYEQY
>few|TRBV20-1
SGGDQPQH
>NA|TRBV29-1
SVEDTSGRAHEQY
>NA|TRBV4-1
ASSQAPGQFSYEQY
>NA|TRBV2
ASSEPPTGGEYEQY
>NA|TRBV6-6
ASSGGTSRWDTQY
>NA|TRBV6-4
ASSQCFQGAGNQPQH
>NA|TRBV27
ASSLVGVSSPLH
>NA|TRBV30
AARGRDKNIQY
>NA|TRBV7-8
ASSLGTNTGELF